This TCR beta chain was sequenced in a study of control samples from healthy donors and cancer patients. Data came from immunoSEQ multiplex PCR; TCRdb stores just in-frame clones and leaves some out. Of 65,000 to 70,000 clones in the sample, 75% to 90% were seen once. Trimming cost V 3 bases and J 4 bases; bases outside gene matches: 7. CDR1 is SGHTA, CDR2 FQGNSA, per germline. The CDR3 sequence is 15 residues long. The rearrangement uses TRBV7-2 and TRBJ2-5; 8 bases agree with TRBD1. The receptor comes from a woman in her forties or fifties with lung cancer. The specimen sequenced was PBMCs. CDR3 sequence: CASSLRQGATETQYF. CDR3 sequence (DNA): TGTGCCAGCAGCTTGAGGCAGGGGGCTACAGAGACCCAGTACTTC.